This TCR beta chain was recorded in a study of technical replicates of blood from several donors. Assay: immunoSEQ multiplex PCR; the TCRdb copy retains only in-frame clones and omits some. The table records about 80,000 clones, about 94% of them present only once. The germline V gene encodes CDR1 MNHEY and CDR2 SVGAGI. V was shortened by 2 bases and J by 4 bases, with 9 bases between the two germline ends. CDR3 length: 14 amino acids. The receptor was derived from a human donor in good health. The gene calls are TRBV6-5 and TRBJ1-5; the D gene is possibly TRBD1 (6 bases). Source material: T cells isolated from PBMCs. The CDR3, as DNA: TGTGCCAGCAGTTACGCAGGGGATAATCAGCCCCAGCATTTT. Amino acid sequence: CASSYAGDNQPQHF.